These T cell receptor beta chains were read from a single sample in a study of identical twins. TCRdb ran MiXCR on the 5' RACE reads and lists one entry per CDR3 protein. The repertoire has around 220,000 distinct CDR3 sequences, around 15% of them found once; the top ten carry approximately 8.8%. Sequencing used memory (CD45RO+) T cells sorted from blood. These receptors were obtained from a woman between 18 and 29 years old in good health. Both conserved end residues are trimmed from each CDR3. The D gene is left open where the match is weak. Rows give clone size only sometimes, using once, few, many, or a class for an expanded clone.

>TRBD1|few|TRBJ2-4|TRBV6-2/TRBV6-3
ASGTGTLAKNIQY
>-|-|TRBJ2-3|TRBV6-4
ASSDGVTDTQY
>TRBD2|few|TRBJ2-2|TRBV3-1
ASSQGARTSGRHTGELF
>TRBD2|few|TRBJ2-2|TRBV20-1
SALISGSTGELF
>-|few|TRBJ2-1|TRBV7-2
ASSLERGRFQNEQF
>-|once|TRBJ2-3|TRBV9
ASSVERTEQY
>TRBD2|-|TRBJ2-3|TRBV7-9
ASSLVAGADTQY
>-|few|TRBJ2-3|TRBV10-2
AVQRRTVTDTQY
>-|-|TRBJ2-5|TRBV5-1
ASSALQETQY
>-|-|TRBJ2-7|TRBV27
ASGDRPLEQY
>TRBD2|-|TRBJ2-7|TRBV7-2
ASSLDRSGGVEQY
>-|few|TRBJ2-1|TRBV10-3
AISEPERLF
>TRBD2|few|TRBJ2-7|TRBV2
ASGTSGKLLSSYEQY
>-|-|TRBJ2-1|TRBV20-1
SAFESSYNEQF
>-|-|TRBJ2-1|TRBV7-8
ASRLTNTPSEQF
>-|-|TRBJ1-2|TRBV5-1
ASTVGGPDSGCT
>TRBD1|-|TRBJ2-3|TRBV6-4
VSSDAYDRGATDTQY
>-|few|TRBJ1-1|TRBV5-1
ASSLGVTGFTEAF
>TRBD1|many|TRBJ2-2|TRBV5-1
ASRKEQGASGELF
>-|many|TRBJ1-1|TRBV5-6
ASTRAPHEAF
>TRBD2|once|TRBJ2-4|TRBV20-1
SARGLAGEVAKNIQY
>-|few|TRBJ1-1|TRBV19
ASRTRTDDTEAF
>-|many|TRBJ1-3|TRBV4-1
ASGLLPGNTIY
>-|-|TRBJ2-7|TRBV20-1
SGRSVTYEQY
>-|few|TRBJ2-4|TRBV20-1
SADDRAKNIQY
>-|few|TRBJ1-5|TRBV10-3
AISVEFSNQPQH
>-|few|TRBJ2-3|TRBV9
ASSVAITGSTDTQY
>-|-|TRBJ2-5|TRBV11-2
ASSRGHMALQETQY
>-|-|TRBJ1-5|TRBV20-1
SASLQGRGDQPQH
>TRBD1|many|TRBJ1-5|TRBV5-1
ASSPDRDQPQH
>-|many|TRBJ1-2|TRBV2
ATLLRDLYGYT
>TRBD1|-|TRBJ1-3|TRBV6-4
ASSDPFRGGGKGNTIY
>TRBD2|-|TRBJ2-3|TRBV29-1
SVAGTSASTDTQY
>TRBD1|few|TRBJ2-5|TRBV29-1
SVGGQGWQETQY
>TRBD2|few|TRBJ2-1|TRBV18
ASSPPGGMLVDEQF
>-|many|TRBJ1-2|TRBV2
ASIGTGNYGYT
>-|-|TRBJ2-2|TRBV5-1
ASSLRQVTGELF
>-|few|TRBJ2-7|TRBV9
ASSVATGSGYEQY
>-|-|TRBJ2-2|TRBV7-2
ASSFVVDTGELF
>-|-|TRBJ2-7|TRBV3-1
ASSPGSGTLSYEQY
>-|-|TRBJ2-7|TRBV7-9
ASSLEALTGEQY
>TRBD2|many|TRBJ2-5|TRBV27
ASSLALAGDGETQY
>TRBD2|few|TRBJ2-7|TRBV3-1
ASGGGISYEQY
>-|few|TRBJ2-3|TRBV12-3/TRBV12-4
ASRAIGASTDTQY
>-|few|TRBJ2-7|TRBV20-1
SARREYEQY
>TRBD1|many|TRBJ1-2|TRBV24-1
ATSEGTGRGYT
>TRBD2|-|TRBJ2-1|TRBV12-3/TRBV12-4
ASSRTSGMSHGQF
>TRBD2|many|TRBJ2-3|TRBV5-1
ASSLGTSGTQATDTQY
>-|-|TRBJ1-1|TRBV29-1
SACSGAGTEAF
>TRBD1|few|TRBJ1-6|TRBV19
ASTNRGTVNSPLH